These 11 T cell receptor beta chains were sequenced from one sample in a study of early T cells in non-severe SARS-CoV-2 infection. TCRdb re-derived calls from the 5' RACE reads in MiXCR, one entry per CDR3 protein. Here the sample spans around 76,000 distinct CDR3 sequences, about 12% being singletons. Sequencing used whole blood. The receptors shown here come from an adult who was a healthcare worker with PCR-confirmed SARS-CoV-2 infection or an uninfected control (not recorded which).

This chain links TRBV11-2 with TRBJ2-6; possible D gene TRBD2, 6 bases. V lost 5 bases, J lost 0 bases, and 32 bases lay in between. The CDR3 consists of 23 residues. The germline gives CDR1 SGHAT, CDR2 FQNNGV. This CDR3 is CASSRTFGGGSVETFSGANVLTF. DNA for the CDR3: TGTGCCAGCAGCCGGACCTTTGGGGGAGGCTCAGTAGAGACTTTCTCTGGGGCCAACGTCCTGACTTTC.

This clonotype has more than one count but fewer than ten. This chain connects TRBV5-5 to TRBJ2-1; the D is unclear. The CDR3 has 12 amino acids. The germline V gene has CDR1 SGHKS and CDR2 YYEKEE (reference sequence). V dropped 4 bases and J dropped 8 bases, with 10 bases sitting between them. The CDR3 DNA reads as TGTGCCAGCAGCCCGGAGTTAGATGAGCAGTTCTTC. It is translated as CASSPELDEQFF.

This clonotype was observed a handful of times. V is TRBV5-4 and J is TRBJ1-1; tentatively, D is TRBD1 (5 bases). The CDR3 runs to 13 residues. V was shortened by 4 bases and J by 1 base, with 8 bases between the two germline ends. CDR1 and CDR2 from the germline V gene are SGHNT and YYREEE (reference sequence). The CDR3 DNA reads TGTGCCAGCAGCAAGACAGCGAACACTGAAGCTTTCTTT. Its translation is CASSKTANTEAFF.

There are many counts of this clonotype. J is TRBJ1-2 and V is TRBV6-2 or TRBV6-3; no clear D gene. V lost 0 bases and J lost 0, with 5 bases in between. This CDR3 spans 14 amino acids. Germline V gene sequence: CDR1 MNHEY, CDR2 SVGEGT. CDR3 coding DNA: TGTGCCAGCAGTTACTCGAGGGCTAACTATGGCTACACCTTC. Translating it yields CASSYSRANYGYTF.

This clonotype was picked up a small number of times. V usage is TRBV2 and J usage is TRBJ1-4, with D perhaps TRBD1 (6 bases). There are 13 residues in the CDR3. Germline V gene lookup returns CDR1 SNHLY and CDR2 FYNNEI. Trimming stripped 7 bases from V and 4 bases from J, with 10 bases between. CDR3 residues: CASNRVINEKLFF. DNA for the CDR3: TGTGCCAGCAACAGGGTGATTAATGAAAAACTGTTTTTT.

The J gene is TRBJ2-1, the V gene TRBV18; TRBD2 matches 13 bases. Germline V gene sequence: CDR1 KGHSH, CDR2 LQKENI. The CDR3 runs to 15 residues. Losses at the gene ends were 4 bases for V and 7 bases for J; bases not matched to a gene: 4. The chain's CDR3 is CASSLGLAGENEQFF. CDR3 nucleotide sequence: TGTGCCAGCTCACTCGGACTAGCGGGAGAGAATGAGCAGTTCTTC.

This clonotype was detected many times. The V call is TRBV2, the J call TRBJ2-7; tentatively, D is TRBD1 (5 bases). This CDR3 is 13 amino acids long. The germline CDR1 and CDR2 sequences are SNHLY and FYNNEI. Trimming pared 3 bases from V and 9 bases from J, leaving 15 bases between. The CDR3 region has the DNA TGTGCCAGCAGTGACAGGGTGGCTCTGGGGCAGTACTTC. This gives the protein CASSDRVALGQYF. Filled out from reference TRBV2 and TRBJ2-7, the complete variable domain reads EPEVTQTPSHQVTQMGQEVILRCVPISNHLYFYWYRQILGQKVEFLVSFYNNEISEKSEIFDDQFSVERPDGSNFTLKIRSTKLEDSAMYFCASSDRVALGQYFGPGTRLTVT.

This clonotype was counted at least ten times. V and J are TRBV10-2 and TRBJ1-5; D unclear. CDR1 is WSHSY, CDR2 SAAADI, per germline. The CDR3 contains 13 residues. V lost 5 bases, J lost 6 bases, and 11 bases lay in between. CDR3 nucleotide sequence: TGCGCCAGCAGTCCTGGGGAGGGTCAGCCCCAGCATTTT. This gives the protein CASSPGEGQPQHF.

This clonotype has ten or more counts. The J gene is TRBJ2-1, the V gene TRBV5-1; TRBD2 agrees at 10 bases. The CDR3 spans 14 residues. V shed 4 bases and J 7 bases; nucleotides not matched to a gene: 5. CDR1 SGHRS and CDR2 YFSETQ come from the germline V gene. In DNA, the CDR3 is TGCGCCAGCAGCCTAGCGGGAGTAAGGAATGAGCAGTTCTTC. Protein: CASSLAGVRNEQFF.

This clonotype was counted ten times or more. Since the CDR3 does not end with the conserved phenylalanine or tryptophan, this likely comes from a read error. The DNA is left out, because the CDR3 cannot be placed on it with certainty; the CDR3 is given as TCRdb lists it. This chain links TRBV3-1 with TRBJ2-7. Germline lookup yields CDR1 LGHDT and CDR2 YNNKEL (reference sequence). With termini counted, the CDR3 has 8 amino acids. The CDR3 protein is CASSLKAC.

The CDR3 region is CASSFRDTLFNEQFF. The CDR3 nucleotides are TGTGCCAGCAGTTTCCGGGACACACTATTCAATGAGCAGTTCTTC. V usage is TRBV6-5 and J usage is TRBJ2-1; D might be TRBD1 (6 bases). Germline CDR1 and CDR2: MNHEY and SVGAGI. The length of the CDR3 is 15 residues. The V end lost 4 bases, the J end lost 6 bases, and 16 bases lay between the germline ends.